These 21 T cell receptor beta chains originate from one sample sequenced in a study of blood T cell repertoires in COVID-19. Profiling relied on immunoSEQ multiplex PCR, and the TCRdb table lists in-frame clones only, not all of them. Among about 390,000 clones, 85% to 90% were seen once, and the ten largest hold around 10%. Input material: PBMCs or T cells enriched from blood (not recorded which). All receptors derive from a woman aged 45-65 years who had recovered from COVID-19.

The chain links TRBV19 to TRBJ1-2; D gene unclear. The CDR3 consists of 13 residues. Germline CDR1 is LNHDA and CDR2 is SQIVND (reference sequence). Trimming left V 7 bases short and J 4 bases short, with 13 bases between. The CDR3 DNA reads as TGTGCCAGTACCCGCAGCGGAATCTATGGCTACACCTTC. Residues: CASTRSGIYGYTF.

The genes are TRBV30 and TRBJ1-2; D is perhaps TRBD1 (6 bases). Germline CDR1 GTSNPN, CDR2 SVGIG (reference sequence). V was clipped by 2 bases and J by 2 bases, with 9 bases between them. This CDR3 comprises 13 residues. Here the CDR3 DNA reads TGTGCCTGGAGTCTTGGACAGAACTATGGCTACACCTTC. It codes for CAWSLGQNYGYTF.

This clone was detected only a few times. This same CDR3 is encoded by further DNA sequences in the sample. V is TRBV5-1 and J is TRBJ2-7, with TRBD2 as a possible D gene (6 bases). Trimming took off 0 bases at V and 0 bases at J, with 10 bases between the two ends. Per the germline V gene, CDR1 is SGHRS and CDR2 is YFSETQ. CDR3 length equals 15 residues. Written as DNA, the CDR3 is TGCGCCAGCAGCTTGGGGGGGACTGGCTCCTACGAGCAGTACTTC. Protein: CASSLGGTGSYEQYF. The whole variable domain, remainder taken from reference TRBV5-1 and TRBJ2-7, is KAGVTQTPRYLIKTRGQQVTLSCSPISGHRSVSWYQQTPGQGLQFLFEYFSETQRNKGNFPGRFSGRQFSNSRSEMNVSTLELGDSALYLCASSLGGTGSYEQYFGPGTRLTVT.

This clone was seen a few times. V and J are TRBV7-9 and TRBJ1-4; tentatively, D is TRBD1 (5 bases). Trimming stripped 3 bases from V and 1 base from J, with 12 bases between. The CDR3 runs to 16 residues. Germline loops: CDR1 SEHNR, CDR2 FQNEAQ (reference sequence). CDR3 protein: CASSFPRQRTNEKLFF. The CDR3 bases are TGTGCCAGCAGCTTCCCTCGACAGAGAACTAATGAAAAACTGTTTTTT.

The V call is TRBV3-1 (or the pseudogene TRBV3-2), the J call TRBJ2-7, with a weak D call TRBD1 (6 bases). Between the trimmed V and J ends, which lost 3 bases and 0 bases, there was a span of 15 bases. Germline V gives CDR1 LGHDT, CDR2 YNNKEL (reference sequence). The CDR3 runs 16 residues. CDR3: CASSQFPDSISYEQYF. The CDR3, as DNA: TGTGCCAGCAGCCAGTTTCCGGACAGCATCTCCTACGAGCAGTACTTC.

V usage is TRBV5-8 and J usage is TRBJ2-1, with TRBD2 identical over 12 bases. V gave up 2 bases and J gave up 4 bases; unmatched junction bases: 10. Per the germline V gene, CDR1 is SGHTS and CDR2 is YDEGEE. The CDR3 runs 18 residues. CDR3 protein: CASSFGRTSGEIYNEQFF. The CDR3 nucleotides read TGTGCCAGCAGCTTTGGAAGGACTAGCGGGGAGATTTACAATGAGCAGTTCTTC. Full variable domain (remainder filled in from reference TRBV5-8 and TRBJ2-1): EAGVTQSPTHLIKTRGQQATLRCSPISGHTSVYWYQQALGLGLQFLLWYDEGEERNRGNFPPRFSGRQFPNYSSELNVNALELEDSALYLCASSFGRTSGEIYNEQFFGPGTRLTVL.

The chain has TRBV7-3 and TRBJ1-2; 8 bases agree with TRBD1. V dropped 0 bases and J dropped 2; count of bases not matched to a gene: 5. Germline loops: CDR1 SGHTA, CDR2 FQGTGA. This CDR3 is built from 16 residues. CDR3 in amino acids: CASSLTDREMNYGYTF. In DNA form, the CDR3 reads TGTGCCAGCAGCTTAACGGACAGGGAGATGAACTATGGCTACACCTTC.

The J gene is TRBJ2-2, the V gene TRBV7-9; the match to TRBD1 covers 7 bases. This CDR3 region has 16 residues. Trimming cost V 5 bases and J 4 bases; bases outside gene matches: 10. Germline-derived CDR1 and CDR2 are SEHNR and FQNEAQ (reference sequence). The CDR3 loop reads CASSRPPGQSTGELFF. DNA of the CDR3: TGTGCCAGCAGCAGGCCACCGGGACAGAGCACCGGGGAGCTGTTTTTT.

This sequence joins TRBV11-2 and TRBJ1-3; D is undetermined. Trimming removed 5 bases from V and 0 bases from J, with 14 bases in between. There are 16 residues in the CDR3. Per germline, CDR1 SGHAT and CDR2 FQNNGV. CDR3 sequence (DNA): TGTGCCAGCAGCCCAGGCCCCGGTGGCTCTGGAAACACCATATATTTT. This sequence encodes CASSPGPGGSGNTIYF.

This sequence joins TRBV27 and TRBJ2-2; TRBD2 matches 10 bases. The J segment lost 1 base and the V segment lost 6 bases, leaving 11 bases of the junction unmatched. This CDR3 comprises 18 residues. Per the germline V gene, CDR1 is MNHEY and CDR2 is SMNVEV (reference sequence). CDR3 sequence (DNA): TGTGCCAGCAGACGGGAGCGGAGACTAGCGGGGAACACCGGGGAGCTGTTTTTT. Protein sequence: CASRRERRLAGNTGELFF.

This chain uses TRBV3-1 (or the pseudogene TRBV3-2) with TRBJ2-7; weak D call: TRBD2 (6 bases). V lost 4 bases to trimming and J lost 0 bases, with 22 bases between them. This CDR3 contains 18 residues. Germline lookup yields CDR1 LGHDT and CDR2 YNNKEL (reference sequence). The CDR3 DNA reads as TGTGCCAGCAGCCCACCAAGAGGGGCTGGAGGGGTCTCCTACGAGCAGTACTTC. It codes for CASSPPRGAGGVSYEQYF.

The CDR3 loop is CASSPQGSGNTIYF. The CDR3 coding sequence is TGTGCCAGCAGCCCACAGGGGTCTGGAAACACCATATATTTT. The rearrangement links TRBV11-2 to TRBJ1-3; 7 bases align to TRBD1. The trim removed 5 bases at V and 1 base at J, leaving 2 bases unmatched. The CDR3 length is 14 residues. Per germline, CDR1 SGHAT and CDR2 FQNNGV.

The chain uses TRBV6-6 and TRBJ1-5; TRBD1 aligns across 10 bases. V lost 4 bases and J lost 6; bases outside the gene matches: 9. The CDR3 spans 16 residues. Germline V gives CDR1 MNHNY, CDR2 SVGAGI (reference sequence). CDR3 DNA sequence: TGTGCCAGCAGTTTTAACACCGGGACAGGGGTTCAGCCCCAGCATTTT. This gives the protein CASSFNTGTGVQPQHF.

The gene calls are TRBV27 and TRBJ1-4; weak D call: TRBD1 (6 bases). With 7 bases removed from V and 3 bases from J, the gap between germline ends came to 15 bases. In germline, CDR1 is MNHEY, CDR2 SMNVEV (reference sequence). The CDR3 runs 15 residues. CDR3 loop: CASNYKGGANEKLFF. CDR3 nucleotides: TGTGCCAGCAATTATAAAGGGGGGGCTAATGAAAAACTGTTTTTT.

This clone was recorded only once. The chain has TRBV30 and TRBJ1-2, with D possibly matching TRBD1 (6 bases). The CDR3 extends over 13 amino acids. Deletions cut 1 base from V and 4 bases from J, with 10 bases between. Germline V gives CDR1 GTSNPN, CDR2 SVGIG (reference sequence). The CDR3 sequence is CAWSDRAGYGYTF. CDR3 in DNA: TGTGCCTGGAGTGACAGGGCGGGCTATGGCTACACCTTC. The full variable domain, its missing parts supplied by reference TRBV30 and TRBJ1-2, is SQTIHQWPATLVQPVGSPLSLECTVEGTSNPNLYWYRQAAGRGLQLLFYSVGIGQISSEVPQNLSASRPQDRQFILSSKKLLLSDSGFYLCAWSDRAGYGYTFGSGTRLTVV.

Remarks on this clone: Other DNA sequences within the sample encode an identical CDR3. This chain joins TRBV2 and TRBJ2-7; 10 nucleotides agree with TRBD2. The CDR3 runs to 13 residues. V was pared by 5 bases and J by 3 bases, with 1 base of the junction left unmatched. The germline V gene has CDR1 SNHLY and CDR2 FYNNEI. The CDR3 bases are TGTGCCAGCAGTAGCGGGGGGGGCTACGAGCAGTACTTC. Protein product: CASSSGGGYEQYF.

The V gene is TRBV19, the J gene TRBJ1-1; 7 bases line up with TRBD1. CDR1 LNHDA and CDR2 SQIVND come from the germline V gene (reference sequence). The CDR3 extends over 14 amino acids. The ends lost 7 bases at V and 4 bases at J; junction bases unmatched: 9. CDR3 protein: CASTARGLGTEAFF. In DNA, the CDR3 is TGTGCCAGTACTGCCAGGGGGTTGGGCACTGAAGCTTTCTTT.

This CDR3 is CASSLATGVSGNTIYF. The CDR3 DNA reads as TGCGCCAGCAGCCTAGCTACAGGGGTCTCTGGAAACACCATATATTTT. The chain uses TRBV5-1 and TRBJ1-3; 7 positions match TRBD1. Germline CDR1 SGHRS, CDR2 YFSETQ. The ends lost 4 bases at V and 0 bases at J; junction bases unmatched: 7. The CDR3 runs 16 residues.

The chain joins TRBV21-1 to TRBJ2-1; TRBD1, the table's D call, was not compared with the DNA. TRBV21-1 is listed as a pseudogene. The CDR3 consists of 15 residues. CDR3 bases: TGTGCCAGCAGCATTCGACAGGGACCTTACAATGAGCAGTTCTTC. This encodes CASSIRQGPYNEQFF.

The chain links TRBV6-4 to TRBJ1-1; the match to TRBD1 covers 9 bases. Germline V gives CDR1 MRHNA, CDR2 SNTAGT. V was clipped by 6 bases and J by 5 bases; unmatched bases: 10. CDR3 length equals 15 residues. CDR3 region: CASRETGQGFTEAFF. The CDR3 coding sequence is TGTGCCAGCAGAGAAACCGGACAGGGGTTTACTGAAGCTTTCTTT.

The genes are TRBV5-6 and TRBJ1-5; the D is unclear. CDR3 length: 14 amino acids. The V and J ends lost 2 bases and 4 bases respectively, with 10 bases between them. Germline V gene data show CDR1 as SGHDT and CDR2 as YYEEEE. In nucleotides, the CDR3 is TGTGCCAGCAGCTTTCAGGCCAGGAATCAGCCCCAGCATTTT. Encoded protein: CASSFQARNQPQHF.